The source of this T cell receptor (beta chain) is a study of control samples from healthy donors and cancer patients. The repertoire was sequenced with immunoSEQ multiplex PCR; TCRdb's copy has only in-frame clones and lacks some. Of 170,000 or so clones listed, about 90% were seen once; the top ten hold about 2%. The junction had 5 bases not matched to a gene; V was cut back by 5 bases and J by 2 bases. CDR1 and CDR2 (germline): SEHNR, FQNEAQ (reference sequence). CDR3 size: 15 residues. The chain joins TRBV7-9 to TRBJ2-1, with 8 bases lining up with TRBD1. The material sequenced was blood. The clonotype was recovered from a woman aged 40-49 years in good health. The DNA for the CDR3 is TGTGCCAGCAGCCCCTACAGGGGGACCTACAATGAGCAGTTCTTC. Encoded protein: CASSPYRGTYNEQFF.